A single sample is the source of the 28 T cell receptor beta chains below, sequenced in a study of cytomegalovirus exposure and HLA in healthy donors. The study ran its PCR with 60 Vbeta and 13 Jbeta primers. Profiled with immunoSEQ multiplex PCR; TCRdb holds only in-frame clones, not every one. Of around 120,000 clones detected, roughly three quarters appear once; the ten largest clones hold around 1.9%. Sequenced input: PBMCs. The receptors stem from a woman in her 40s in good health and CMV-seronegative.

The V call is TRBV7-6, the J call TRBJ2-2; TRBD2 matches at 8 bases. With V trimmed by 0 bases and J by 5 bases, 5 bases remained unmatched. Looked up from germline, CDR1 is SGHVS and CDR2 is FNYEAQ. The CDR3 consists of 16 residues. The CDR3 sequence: CASSLAAAGVTGELFF. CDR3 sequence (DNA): TGTGCCAGCAGCTTAGCTGCAGCGGGGGTAACCGGGGAGCTGTTTTTT.

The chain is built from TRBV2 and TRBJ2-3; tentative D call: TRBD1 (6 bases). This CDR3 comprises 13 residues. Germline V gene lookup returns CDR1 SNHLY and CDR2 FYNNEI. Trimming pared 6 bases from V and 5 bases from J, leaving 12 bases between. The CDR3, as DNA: TGTGCCAGCAGGGAAACAGGGATAGATACGCAGTATTTT. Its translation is CASRETGIDTQYF. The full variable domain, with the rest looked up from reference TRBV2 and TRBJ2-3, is EPEVTQTPSHQVTQMGQEVILRCVPISNHLYFYWYRQILGQKVEFLVSFYNNEISEKSEIFDDQFSVERPDGSNFTLKIRSTKLEDSAMYFCASRETGIDTQYFGPGTRLTVL.

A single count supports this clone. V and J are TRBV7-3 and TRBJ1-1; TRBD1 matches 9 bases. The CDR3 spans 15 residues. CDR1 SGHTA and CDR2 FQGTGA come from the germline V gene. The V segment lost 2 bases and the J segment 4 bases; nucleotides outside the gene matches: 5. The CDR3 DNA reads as TGTGCCAGCAGCTTATATACAGGGGGCATCACTGAAGCTTTCTTT. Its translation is CASSLYTGGITEAFF.

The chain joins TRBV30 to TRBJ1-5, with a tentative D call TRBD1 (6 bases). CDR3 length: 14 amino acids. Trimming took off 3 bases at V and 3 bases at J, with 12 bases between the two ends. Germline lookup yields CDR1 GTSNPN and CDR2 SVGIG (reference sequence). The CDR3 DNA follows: TGTGCCTGGAGCCCAGGGGACGCCAATCAGCCCCAGCATTTT. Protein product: CAWSPGDANQPQHF. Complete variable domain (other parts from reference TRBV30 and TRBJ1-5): SQTIHQWPATLVQPVGSPLSLECTVEGTSNPNLYWYRQAAGRGLQLLFYSVGIGQISSEVPQNLSASRPQDRQFILSSKKLLLSDSGFYLCAWSPGDANQPQHFGDGTRLSIL.

The CDR3 DNA sequence: TGTGCCATCATAGCCGGGACAGGGGCTAACTACGAGCAGTACTTC. Translation gives CAIIAGTGANYEQYF. The V and J genes are TRBV10-3 and TRBJ2-7; 10 nucleotides align to TRBD1. This CDR3 is 15 amino acids long. The germline V gene encodes CDR1 ENHRY and CDR2 SYGVKD. Losses at the gene ends were 7 bases for V and 3 bases for J; bases not matched to a gene: 9.

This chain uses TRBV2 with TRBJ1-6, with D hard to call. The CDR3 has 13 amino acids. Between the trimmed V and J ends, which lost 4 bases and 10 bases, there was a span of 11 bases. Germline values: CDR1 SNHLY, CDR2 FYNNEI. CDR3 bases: TGTGCCAGCAGTGGCGCGGTCTGGTCACCCCTCCACTTT. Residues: CASSGAVWSPLHF.

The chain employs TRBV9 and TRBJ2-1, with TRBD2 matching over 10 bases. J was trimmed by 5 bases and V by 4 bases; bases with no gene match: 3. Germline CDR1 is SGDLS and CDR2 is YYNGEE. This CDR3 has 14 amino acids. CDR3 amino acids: CASSIAGGNNEQFF. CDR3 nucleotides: TGTGCCAGCAGCATAGCGGGGGGAAACAATGAGCAGTTCTTC.

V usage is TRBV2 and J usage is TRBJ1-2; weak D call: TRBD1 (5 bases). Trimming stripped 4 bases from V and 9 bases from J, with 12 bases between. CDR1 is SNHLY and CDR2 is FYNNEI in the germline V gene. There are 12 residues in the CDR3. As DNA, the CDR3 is TGTGCCAGCAGTGTTTCTCAGGGTAGCTACACCTTC. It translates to CASSVSQGSYTF.

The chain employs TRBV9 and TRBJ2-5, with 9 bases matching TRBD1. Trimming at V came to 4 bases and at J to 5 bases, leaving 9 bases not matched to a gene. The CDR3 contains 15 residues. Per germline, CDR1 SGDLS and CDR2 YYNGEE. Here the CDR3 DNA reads TGTGCCAGCAGCCCCTGGGACAGGGCCGGCGAGACCCAGTACTTC. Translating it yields CASSPWDRAGETQYF.

CDR3 region: CASSPGGEGTEAFF. The CDR3 region has the DNA TGTGCCAGCAGCCCCGGGGGGGAGGGTACTGAAGCTTTCTTT. The chain carries TRBV9 and TRBJ1-1; a weak D match, TRBD1 (5 bases). Trimming stripped 4 bases from V and 5 bases from J, with 15 bases between. CDR1 SGDLS and CDR2 YYNGEE come from the germline V gene. The CDR3 is made up of 14 amino acids.

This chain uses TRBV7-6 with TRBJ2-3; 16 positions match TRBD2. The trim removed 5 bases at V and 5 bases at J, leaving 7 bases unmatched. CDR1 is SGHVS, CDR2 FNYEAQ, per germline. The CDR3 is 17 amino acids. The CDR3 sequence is CASSSGTSGGAEDTQYF. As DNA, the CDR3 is TGTGCCAGCAGCAGCGGGACTAGCGGGGGGGCGGAAGATACGCAGTATTTT.

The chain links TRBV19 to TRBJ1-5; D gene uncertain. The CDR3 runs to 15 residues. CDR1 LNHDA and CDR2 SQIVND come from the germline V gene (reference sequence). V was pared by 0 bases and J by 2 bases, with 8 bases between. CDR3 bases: TGTGCCAGTAGTATAGAGGGAGGCGGCAATCAGCCCCAGCATTTT. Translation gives CASSIEGGGNQPQHF.

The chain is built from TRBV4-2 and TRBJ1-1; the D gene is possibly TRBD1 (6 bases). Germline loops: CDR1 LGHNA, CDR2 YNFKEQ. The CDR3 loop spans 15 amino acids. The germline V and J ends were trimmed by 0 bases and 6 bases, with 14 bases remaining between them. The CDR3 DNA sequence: TGTGCCAGCAGCCAAGATAGCGGAGGGGGGGCTGAAGCTTTCTTT. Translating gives CASSQDSGGGAEAFF.

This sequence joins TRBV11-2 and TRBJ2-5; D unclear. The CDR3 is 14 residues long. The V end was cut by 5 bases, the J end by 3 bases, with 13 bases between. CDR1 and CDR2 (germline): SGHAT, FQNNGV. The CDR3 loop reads CASSLTPEEETQYF. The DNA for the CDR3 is TGTGCCAGCAGCCTTACGCCAGAAGAAGAGACCCAGTACTTC.

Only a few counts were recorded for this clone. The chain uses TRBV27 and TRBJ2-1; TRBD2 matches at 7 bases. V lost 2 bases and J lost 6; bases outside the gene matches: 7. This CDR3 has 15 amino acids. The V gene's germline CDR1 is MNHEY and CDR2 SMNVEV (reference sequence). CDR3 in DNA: TGTGCCAGCAGTTTAAGGCAGGGCGGGGGCAATGAGCAGTTCTTC. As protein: CASSLRQGGGNEQFF.

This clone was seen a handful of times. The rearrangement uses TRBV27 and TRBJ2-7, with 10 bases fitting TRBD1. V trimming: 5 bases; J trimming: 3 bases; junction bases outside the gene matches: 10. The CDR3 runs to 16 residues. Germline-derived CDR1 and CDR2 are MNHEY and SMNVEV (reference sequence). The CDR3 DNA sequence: TGTGCCAGCAGTACCCCGACAGGGGGCCTCCTCTACGAGCAGTACTTC. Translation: CASSTPTGGLLYEQYF.

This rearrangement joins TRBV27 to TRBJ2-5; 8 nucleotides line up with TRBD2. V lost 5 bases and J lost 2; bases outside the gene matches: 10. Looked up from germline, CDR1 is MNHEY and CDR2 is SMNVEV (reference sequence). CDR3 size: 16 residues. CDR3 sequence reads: CASSPLGGRWQETQYF. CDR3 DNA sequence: TGTGCCAGCAGTCCCCTCGGCGGGAGGTGGCAAGAGACCCAGTACTTC.

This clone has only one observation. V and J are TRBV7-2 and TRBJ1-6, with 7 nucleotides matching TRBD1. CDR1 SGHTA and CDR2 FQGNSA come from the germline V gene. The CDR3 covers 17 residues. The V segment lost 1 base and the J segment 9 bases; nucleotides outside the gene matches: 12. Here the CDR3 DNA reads TGTGCCAGCAGCTTAGTTCTACAGGGGCAAGGGGGTTCACCCCTCCACTTT. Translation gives CASSLVLQGQGGSPLHF.

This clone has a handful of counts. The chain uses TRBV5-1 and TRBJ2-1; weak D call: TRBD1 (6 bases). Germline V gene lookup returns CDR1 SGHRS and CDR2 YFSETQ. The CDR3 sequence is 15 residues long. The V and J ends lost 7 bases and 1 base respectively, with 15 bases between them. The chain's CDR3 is CASSRQEVSYNEQFF. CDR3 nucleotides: TGCGCCAGCTCACGACAGGAGGTTTCCTACAATGAGCAGTTCTTC.

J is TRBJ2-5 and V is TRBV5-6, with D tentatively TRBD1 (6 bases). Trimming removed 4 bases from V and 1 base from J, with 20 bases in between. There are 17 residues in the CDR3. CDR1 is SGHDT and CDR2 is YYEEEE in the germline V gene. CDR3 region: CASSPGIGQSSQETQYF. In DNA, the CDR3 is TGTGCCAGCAGCCCCGGGATCGGACAGTCGAGCCAAGAGACCCAGTACTTC.

In DNA, the CDR3 is TGTGCCAGCAGTTTGGAGGAGCTACTGAACACTGAAGCTTTCTTT. Its translation: CASSLEELLNTEAFF. The chain has TRBV27 and TRBJ1-1; no reliable D call. This CDR3 is built from 15 residues. Germline values: CDR1 MNHEY, CDR2 SMNVEV (reference sequence). V lost 3 bases and J lost 0, with 11 bases in between.

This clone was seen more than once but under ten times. For the CDR3, the DNA is TGTGCCAGCAGGAGGACTAGCGGGGGGTCAGATACGCAGTATTTT. Translating gives CASRRTSGGSDTQYF. This chain links TRBV7-8 with TRBJ2-3; 14 bases are shared with TRBD2. CDR1 is SGHVS, CDR2 FQNEAQ, per germline. V dropped 6 bases and J dropped 4; count of bases not matched to a gene: 3. The CDR3 consists of 15 residues.

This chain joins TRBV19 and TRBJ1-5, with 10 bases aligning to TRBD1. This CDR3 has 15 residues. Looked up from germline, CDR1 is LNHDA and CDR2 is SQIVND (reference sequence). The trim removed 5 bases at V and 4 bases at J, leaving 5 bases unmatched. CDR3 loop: CASSPTGGLNQPQHF. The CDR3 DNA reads TGTGCCAGTAGTCCGACAGGGGGCTTAAATCAGCCCCAGCATTTT.

CDR3 DNA: TGTGCCAGTAGTCGGCAGGGCGCGGCCGGGGAGCTGTTTTTT. It is translated as CASSRQGAAGELFF. This chain uses TRBV19 with TRBJ2-2; perhaps TRBD1 as D (5 bases). Germline V gene lookup returns CDR1 LNHDA and CDR2 SQIVND (reference sequence). With 5 bases removed from V and 6 bases from J, the gap between germline ends came to 13 bases. The CDR3 loop spans 14 amino acids.

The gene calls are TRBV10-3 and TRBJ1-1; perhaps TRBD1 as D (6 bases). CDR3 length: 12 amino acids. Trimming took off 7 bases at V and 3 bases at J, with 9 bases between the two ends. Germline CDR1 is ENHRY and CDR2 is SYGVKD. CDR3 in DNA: TGTGCCATCACAGGGGATGACACTGAAGCTTTCTTT. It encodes CAITGDDTEAFF.

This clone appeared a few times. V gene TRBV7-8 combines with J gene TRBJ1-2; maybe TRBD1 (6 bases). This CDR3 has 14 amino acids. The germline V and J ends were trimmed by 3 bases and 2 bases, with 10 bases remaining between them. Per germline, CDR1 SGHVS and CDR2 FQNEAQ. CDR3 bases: TGTGCCAGCAGCTTCCGACAGGCCAACTATGGCTACACCTTC. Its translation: CASSFRQANYGYTF.

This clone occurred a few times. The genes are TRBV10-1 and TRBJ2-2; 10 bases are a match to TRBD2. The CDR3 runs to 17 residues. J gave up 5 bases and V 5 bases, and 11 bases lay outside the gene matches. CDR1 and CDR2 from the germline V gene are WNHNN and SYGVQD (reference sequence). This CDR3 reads CASSLLPSGRKTGELFF. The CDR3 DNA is TGCGCCAGCAGTTTACTGCCTAGCGGGAGAAAGACCGGGGAGCTGTTTTTT.

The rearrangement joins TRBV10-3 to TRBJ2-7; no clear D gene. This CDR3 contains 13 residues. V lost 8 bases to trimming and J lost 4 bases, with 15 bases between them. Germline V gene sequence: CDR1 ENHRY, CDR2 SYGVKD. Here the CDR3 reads CAIGDEETYEQYF. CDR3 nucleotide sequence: TGTGCCATCGGCGACGAGGAGACTTACGAGCAGTACTTC.